A single sample gave rise to the 25 T cell receptor beta chains below, sequenced in a study of cytomegalovirus exposure and HLA in healthy donors. A multiplex PCR was run with 60 Vbeta primers and 13 Jbeta primers. Here immunoSEQ multiplex PCR was the method, and the copy in TCRdb shows in-frame clones only, minus some. Counted here are under 170,000 clones, roughly 77% occurring once; the ten biggest clones make up approximately 3.7%. Sequenced: PBMCs. These receptors came from a human donor in good health.

Here the CDR3 DNA reads TGTGCCAGCAGTTTTGGCCCTGGTGGAAACACCATATATTTT. It is translated as CASSFGPGGNTIYF. V and J are TRBV28 and TRBJ1-3; D ambiguous. V was pared by 3 bases and J by 3 bases, with 9 bases between. This CDR3 is built from 14 residues. Germline V CDR1 and CDR2: MDHEN, SYDVKM.

The rearrangement links TRBV7-9 to TRBJ2-1; D is perhaps TRBD1 (6 bases). The V and J ends lost 3 bases and 7 bases respectively, with 13 bases between them. The V gene's germline CDR1 is SEHNR and CDR2 FQNEAQ (reference sequence). The CDR3 runs 14 residues. The DNA for the CDR3 is TGTGCCAGCAGCTTGAGGACAGTAAAGAATGAGCAGTTCTTC. As protein: CASSLRTVKNEQFF.

For the CDR3, the DNA is TGTGCCTGGAGTGTGAACAGGTACGACGAGCAGTACTTC. Residues: CAWSVNRYDEQYF. The chain recombines TRBV30 with TRBJ2-7, with D possibly TRBD1 on 5 matching bases. Germline CDR1 and CDR2: GTSNPN and SVGIG (reference sequence). This CDR3 spans 13 amino acids. Trimming took 0 bases from V and 5 from J, leaving 11 bases between them.

This clone turned up a few times. This chain links TRBV2 with TRBJ2-3; 12 bases fit TRBD2. The CDR3 covers 15 residues. The germline gives CDR1 SNHLY, CDR2 FYNNEI. The J segment lost 5 bases and the V segment lost 6 bases, leaving 6 bases of the junction unmatched. The CDR3 region is CASRRLAGEVDTQYF. In DNA, the CDR3 is TGTGCCAGCAGGCGACTAGCGGGAGAAGTAGATACGCAGTATTTT.

V and J are TRBV30 and TRBJ2-5, with a weak D call TRBD1 (5 bases). The germline V and J ends were trimmed by 5 bases and 5 bases, with 12 bases remaining between them. The CDR3 contains 12 residues. The germline gives CDR1 GTSNPN, CDR2 SVGIG (reference sequence). CDR3 nucleotide sequence: TGTGCCTGGCAACCAGGGTTGGAGACCCAGTACTTC. It translates to CAWQPGLETQYF.

The chain uses TRBV6-5 and TRBJ2-7; 10 bases are a match to TRBD2. J lost 6 bases, V lost 4 bases, and 3 bases had no gene match. CDR3 length equals 13 residues. Germline lookup yields CDR1 MNHEY and CDR2 SVGAGI. CDR3 in DNA: TGTGCCAGCAGTTCGGGACTAGCGTGCGAGCAGTACTTC. It yields the protein CASSSGLACEQYF.

This sequence joins TRBV7-7 and TRBJ2-1; possible D gene TRBD1, 5 bases. This CDR3 has 15 amino acids. Trimming pared 3 bases from V and 2 bases from J, leaving 11 bases between. Germline-derived CDR1 and CDR2 are SSHAT and FNYEAQ (reference sequence). CDR3 coding DNA: TGTGCCAGCAGCTTTAGTCAGGGAACCTACAATGAGCAGTTCTTC. Its protein product is CASSFSQGTYNEQFF.

Only a few counts were recorded for this clone. This chain's CDR3 is CASSLYEGGSFGIQYF. The CDR3 nucleotides read TGTGCCAGCAGTTTATATGAGGGCGGGAGTTTCGGCATTCAGTACTTC. The chain employs TRBV28 and TRBJ2-4, with TRBD2 matching 7 bases. Trimming cost V 1 base and J 9 bases; bases outside gene matches: 12. CDR3 size: 16 residues. From germline, CDR1 is MDHEN and CDR2 SYDVKM.

The chain combines TRBV7-9 with TRBJ1-2; tentatively, D is TRBD1 (6 bases). There are 13 residues in the CDR3. Germline CDR1 and CDR2: SEHNR and FQNEAQ (reference sequence). V lost 5 bases, J lost 7 bases, and 14 bases lay in between. CDR3 protein: CASSPRGSPGYTF. CDR3 in DNA: TGTGCCAGCAGCCCCAGGGGAAGCCCTGGCTACACCTTC.

This sequence joins TRBV6-5 and TRBJ1-4, with 7 bases identical to TRBD1. The CDR3 consists of 16 residues. V shed 3 bases, J shed 3 bases, and the junction held 7 bases outside the gene matches. Germline CDR1 is MNHEY and CDR2 is SVGAGI. CDR3 nucleotide sequence: TGTGCCAGCAGTTATTTCCGACAGGGTGCTAATGAAAAACTGTTTTTT. Residues: CASSYFRQGANEKLFF.

The chain recombines TRBV5-4 with TRBJ1-2, with unresolved D. The V end lost 1 base, the J end lost 2 bases, and 9 bases lay between the germline ends. The CDR3 totals 14 residues. Germline V CDR1 and CDR2: SGHNT, YYREEE (reference sequence). The CDR3 DNA reads TGTGCCAGCAGCTTGAGTGGGGAGAACTATGGCTACACCTTC. Its protein is CASSLSGENYGYTF.

The genes are TRBV18 and TRBJ1-3; the D gene is possibly TRBD1 (6 bases). Germline V gives CDR1 KGHSH, CDR2 LQKENI. V was pared by 5 bases and J by 2 bases, with 16 bases between. The CDR3 runs 16 residues. CDR3 in amino acids: CASSGMDRGTGNTIYF. CDR3 bases: TGTGCCAGCTCAGGGATGGACAGAGGGACTGGAAACACCATATATTTT.

This rearrangement joins TRBV7-9 to TRBJ1-4; D might be TRBD1 (6 bases). Between the trimmed V and J ends, which lost 3 bases and 6 bases, there was a span of 17 bases. Germline lookup yields CDR1 SEHNR and CDR2 FQNEAQ (reference sequence). This CDR3 comprises 16 residues. CDR3 nucleotides: TGTGCCAGCAGCTTGAACATGGGGGGGCAAGATGAAAAACTGTTTTTT. Translation: CASSLNMGGQDEKLFF.

This clone was counted only a few times. The rearrangement uses TRBV6-5 and TRBJ1-5; 8 bases are shared with TRBD1. Germline-derived CDR1 and CDR2 are MNHEY and SVGAGI. The CDR3 spans 15 residues. J lost 2 bases, V lost 9 bases, and 9 bases had no gene match. The CDR3 DNA sequence: TGTGCCAGTAACGCAGGGGGCGCGGGCAATCAGCCCCAGCATTTT. Translating it yields CASNAGGAGNQPQHF.

The rearrangement uses TRBV5-5 and TRBJ1-4; D not certain. Germline CDR1 is SGHKS and CDR2 is YYEKEE (reference sequence). V was pared by 4 bases and J by 6 bases, with 13 bases between. There are 14 residues in the CDR3. CDR3 DNA: TGTGCCAGCAGCGAACAGCTTAGAGATGAAAAACTGTTTTTT. Encoded protein: CASSEQLRDEKLFF. Full variable domain (missing parts from reference TRBV5-5 and TRBJ1-4): DAGVTQSPTHLIKTRGQQVTLRCSPISGHKSVSWYQQVLGQGPQFIFQYYEKEERGRGNFPDRFSARQFPNYSSELNVNALLLGDSALYLCASSEQLRDEKLFFGSGTQLSVL.

This chain uses TRBV29-1 with TRBJ2-7; D unclear. V was trimmed by 4 bases and J by 5 bases, leaving 12 bases between them. CDR1 and CDR2 from the germline V gene are SQVTM and ANQGSEA. CDR3 length: 12 amino acids. The CDR3 loop reads CSVGLSTNEQYF. In DNA form, the CDR3 reads TGCAGCGTTGGGCTCTCTACTAACGAGCAGTACTTC.

The V gene is TRBV5-1, the J gene TRBJ2-5, with a possible D match to TRBD2 (5 bases). V lost 1 base and J 1 base, leaving 14 bases between the germline ends. Germline CDR1 SGHRS, CDR2 YFSETQ. CDR3 length: 16 residues. The CDR3 nucleotides read TGCGCCAGCAGCTTGAAACCCGCCGGACTCCAAGAGACCCAGTACTTC. Its protein is CASSLKPAGLQETQYF.

The V gene is TRBV11-2, the J gene TRBJ2-7, with D perhaps TRBD1 (5 bases). Germline CDR1 and CDR2: SGHAT and FQNNGV. This CDR3 contains 14 residues. V was cut by 3 bases and J by 2 bases, with 11 bases left in between. The CDR3 loop is CASSLGQATYEQYF. Here the CDR3 DNA reads TGTGCCAGCAGCTTGGGGCAGGCCACCTACGAGCAGTACTTC.

V gene TRBV5-4 combines with J gene TRBJ2-3; 7 positions agree with TRBD1. V lost 4 bases and J lost 0; bases outside the gene matches: 8. Looked up from germline, CDR1 is SGHNT and CDR2 is YYREEE (reference sequence). CDR3 length: 16 amino acids. CDR3 bases: TGTGCCAGCAGCCTCCGATTGACAGGGAGCACAGATACGCAGTATTTT. Its translation: CASSLRLTGSTDTQYF.

The chain links TRBV7-9 to TRBJ2-1; D might be TRBD1 (5 bases). Germline CDR1 SEHNR, CDR2 FQNEAQ (reference sequence). The CDR3 runs to 15 residues. V shed 4 bases and J shed 0 bases, with 10 bases lying between them. CDR3 in amino acids: CASSYDRSSYNEQFF. The CDR3 DNA reads TGTGCCAGCAGCTATGACAGAAGCTCCTACAATGAGCAGTTCTTC. The entire variable domain, with the rest obtained from reference TRBV7-9 and TRBJ2-1, is as follows: DTGVSQNPRHKITKRGQNVTFRCDPISEHNRLYWYRQTLGQGPEFLTYFQNEAQLEKSRLLSDRFSAERPKGSFSTLEIQRTEQGDSAMYLCASSYDRSSYNEQFFGPGTRLTVL.

This chain uses TRBV7-9 with TRBJ2-1; tentatively, D is TRBD1 (5 bases). Germline CDR1 SEHNR, CDR2 FQNEAQ (reference sequence). V was shortened by 3 bases and J by 7 bases, with 13 bases between the two germline ends. This CDR3 region has 14 residues. CDR3 loop: CASSFRDQGNEQFF. The CDR3 bases are TGTGCCAGCAGCTTCAGGGATCAGGGTAATGAGCAGTTCTTC.

The chain joins TRBV10-3 to TRBJ1-1; 7 bases are shared with TRBD1. CDR1 ENHRY and CDR2 SYGVKD come from the germline V gene. CDR3 length: 15 residues. The V gene end was trimmed by 3 bases and the J gene end by 1 base; junction bases not matched to a gene: 5. CDR3 sequence reads: CAISDVGTENTEAFF. The CDR3 bases are TGTGCCATCAGTGACGTCGGGACAGAGAACACTGAAGCTTTCTTT.

This clone was detected a few times. The chain joins TRBV6-6 to TRBJ1-1, with D tentatively TRBD1 (5 bases). The germline gives CDR1 MNHNY, CDR2 SVGAGI (reference sequence). The V gene lost 5 bases and the J gene lost 4 bases, with 8 bases spanning the gap. This CDR3 region has 12 residues. The CDR3, as DNA: TGTGCCAGCAGTCCGGACACCACTGAAGCTTTCTTT. Its translation is CASSPDTTEAFF.

The chain carries TRBV19 and TRBJ2-7; 11 nucleotides match TRBD1. Germline CDR1 LNHDA, CDR2 SQIVND (reference sequence). The CDR3 sequence is 15 residues long. Trimming removed 10 bases from V and 6 bases from J; junction bases left unmatched: 14. CDR3 in DNA: TGTGCCACCCGGGACAGGGGGAACGATGGCGGCGAGCAGTACTTC. As protein: CATRDRGNDGGEQYF. Supplemented by reference TRBV19 and TRBJ2-7, the full variable domain reads DGGITQSPKYLFRKEGQNVTLSCEQNLNHDAMYWYRQDPGQGLRLIYYSQIVNDFQKGDIAEGYSVSREKKESFPLTVTSAQKNPTAFYLCATRDRGNDGGEQYFGPGTRLTVT.

This chain joins TRBV4-3 and TRBJ2-2, with TRBD2 as a possible D gene (5 bases). Trimming left V 3 bases short and J 7 bases short, with 21 bases between. Looked up from germline, CDR1 is LGHNA and CDR2 is YSLEER. The CDR3 extends over 17 amino acids. The CDR3 loop is CASSQEPGINVHGELFF. Here the CDR3 DNA reads TGCGCCAGCAGCCAGGAACCGGGAATCAACGTTCACGGGGAGCTGTTTTTT.